The sequence of this TCR beta chain was determined in a study of graft-versus-host responses after intestinal transplantation. Assay: immunoSEQ multiplex PCR; the TCRdb copy retains only in-frame clones and omits some. The table has 65,000 to 100,000 clones, 80% to 95% seen once. Worth noting for this clone: Its cognate antigen is unknown.

Overall study findings and caveats: Among circulating GvH clones, peak levels were associated with early post-transplant declines in HvG clones.

The CDR3 consists of 14 residues. V shed 6 bases, J shed 1 base, and the junction held 1 base outside the gene matches. Looked up from germline, CDR1 is LGHNA and CDR2 is YSLEER. The clonotype comes from a human donor who was the organ donor for an intestinal transplant. The material was unstimulated CD8+ T cells sorted from spleen or lymph node cells, obtained before transplant. The chain combines TRBV4-3 with TRBJ2-4, with 9 bases that match TRBD1. The CDR3 coding sequence is TGCGCCAGCAGTGACAGGGGGGCCAAAAACATTCAGTACTTC. Translation gives CASSDRGAKNIQYF.